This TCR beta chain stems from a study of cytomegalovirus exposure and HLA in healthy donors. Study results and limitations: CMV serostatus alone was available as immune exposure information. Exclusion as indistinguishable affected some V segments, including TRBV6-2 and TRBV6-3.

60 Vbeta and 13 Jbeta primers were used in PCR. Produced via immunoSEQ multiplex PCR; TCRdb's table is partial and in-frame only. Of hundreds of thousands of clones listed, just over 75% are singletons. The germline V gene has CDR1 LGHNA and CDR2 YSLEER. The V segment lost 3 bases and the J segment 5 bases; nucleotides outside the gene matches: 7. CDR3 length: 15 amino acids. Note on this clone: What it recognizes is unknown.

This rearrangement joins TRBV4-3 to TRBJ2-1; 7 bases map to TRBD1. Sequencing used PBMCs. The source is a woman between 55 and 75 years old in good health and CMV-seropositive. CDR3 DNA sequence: TGCGCCAGCAGCCACCGGGACAGTATTGACAATGAGCAGTTCTTC. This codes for CASSHRDSIDNEQFF.